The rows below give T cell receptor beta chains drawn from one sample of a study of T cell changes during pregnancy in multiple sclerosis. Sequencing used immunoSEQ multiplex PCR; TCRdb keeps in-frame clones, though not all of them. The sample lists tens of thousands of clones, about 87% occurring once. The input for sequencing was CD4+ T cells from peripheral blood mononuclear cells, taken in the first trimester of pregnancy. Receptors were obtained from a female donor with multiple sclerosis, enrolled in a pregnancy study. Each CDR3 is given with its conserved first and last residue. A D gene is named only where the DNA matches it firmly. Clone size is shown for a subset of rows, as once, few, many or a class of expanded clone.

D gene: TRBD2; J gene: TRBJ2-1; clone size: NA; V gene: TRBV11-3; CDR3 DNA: TGTGCCAGCAGCCGAAGGGGCGGGAGTTCCTACAATGAGCAGTTCTTC; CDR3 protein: CASSRRGGSSYNEQFF
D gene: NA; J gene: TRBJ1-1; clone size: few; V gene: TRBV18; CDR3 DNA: TGTGCCAGCTCACCGGGACTCTCTAACACTGAAGCTTTCTTT; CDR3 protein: CASSPGLSNTEAFF
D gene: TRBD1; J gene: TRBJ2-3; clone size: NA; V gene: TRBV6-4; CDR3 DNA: TGTGCCAGCAGTGACGGGACAGGGGGCACAGATACGCAGTATTTT; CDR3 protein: CASSDGTGGTDTQYF
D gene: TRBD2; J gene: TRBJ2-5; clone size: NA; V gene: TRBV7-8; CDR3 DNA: TGTGCCAGCAGCTTAGCTTTTAGGTTTAGCGGGAGGGAAAGGACCCAGTACTTC; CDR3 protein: CASSLAFRFSGRERTQYF
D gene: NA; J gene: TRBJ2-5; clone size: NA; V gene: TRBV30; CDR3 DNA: TGTGCCTGGAGTTATTCGCCAGTACAAGAGACCCAGTACTTC; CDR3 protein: CAWSYSPVQETQYF
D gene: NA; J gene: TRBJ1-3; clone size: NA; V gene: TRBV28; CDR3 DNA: TGTGCCAGCAGATCCGGGACACTTTCCTTCTCTGGAAACACCATATATTTT; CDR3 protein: CASRSGTLSFSGNTIYF
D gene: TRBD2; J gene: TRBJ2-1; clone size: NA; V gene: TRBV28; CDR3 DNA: TGTGCCAGCAGTTTGGTCGGGACTAGATACAATGAGCAGTTCTTC; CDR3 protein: CASSLVGTRYNEQFF
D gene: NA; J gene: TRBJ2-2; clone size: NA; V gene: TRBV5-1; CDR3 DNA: TGCGCCAGCAGCTTGGGGGGCGCGAACACCGGGGAGCTGTTTTTT; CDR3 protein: CASSLGGANTGELFF
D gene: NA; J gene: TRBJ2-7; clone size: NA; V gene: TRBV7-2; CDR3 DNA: TGTGCCAGCAGCATAAACGCAGGGCGCGAGCAGTACTTC; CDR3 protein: CASSINAGREQYF
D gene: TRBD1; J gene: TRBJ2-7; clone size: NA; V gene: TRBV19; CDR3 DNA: TGTGCCAGTAGCCCCTACCCGGGACAGGGATACGAGCAGTACTTC; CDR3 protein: CASSPYPGQGYEQYF
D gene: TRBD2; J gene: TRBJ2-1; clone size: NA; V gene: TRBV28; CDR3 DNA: TGTGCCAGCAGTCGACTAGCGGGAAGCTCCTACAATGAGCAGTTCTTC; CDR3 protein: CASSRLAGSSYNEQFF
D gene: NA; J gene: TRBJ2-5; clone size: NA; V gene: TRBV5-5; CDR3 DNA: TGTGCCAGCAGCCCGAGGCAGGAGACCCAGTACTTC; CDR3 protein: CASSPRQETQYF
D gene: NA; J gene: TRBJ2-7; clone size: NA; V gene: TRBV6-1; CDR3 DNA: TGTGCCAGCAGCCGGGGATCCTACGAGCAGTACTTC; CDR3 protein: CASSRGSYEQYF
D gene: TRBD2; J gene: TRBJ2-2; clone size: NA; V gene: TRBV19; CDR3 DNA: TGTGCCAGTAGTATCGGACTAGCGGGGGTAGCCCGAACCGGGGAGCTGTTTTTT; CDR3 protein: CASSIGLAGVARTGELFF
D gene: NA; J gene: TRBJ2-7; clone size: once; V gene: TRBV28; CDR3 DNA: TGTGCCAGCGTCGGACAGTCCAGAACCTACGAGCAGTACTTC; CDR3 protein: CASVGQSRTYEQYF
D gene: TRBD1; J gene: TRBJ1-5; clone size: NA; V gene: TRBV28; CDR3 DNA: TGTGCCAGCAGAACAGGGGGCTTTAGCAATCAGCCCCAGCATTTT; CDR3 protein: CASRTGGFSNQPQHF
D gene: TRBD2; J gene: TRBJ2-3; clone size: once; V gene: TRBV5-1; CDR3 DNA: TGCGCCAGCAGCTTGGCACTAGCGGGGGGGTCCTCTTATTATTTT; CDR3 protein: CASSLALAGGSSYYF
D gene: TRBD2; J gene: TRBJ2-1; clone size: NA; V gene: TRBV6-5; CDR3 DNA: TGTGCCAGCCGGGGTAGCGGGAGAAATGAGCAGTTCTTC; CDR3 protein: CASRGSGRNEQFF
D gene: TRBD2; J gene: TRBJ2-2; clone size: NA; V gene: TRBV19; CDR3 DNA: TGTGCCAGTAGTCCAACTAGCGGGAGCACCGGGGAGCTGTTTTTT; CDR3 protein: CASSPTSGSTGELFF
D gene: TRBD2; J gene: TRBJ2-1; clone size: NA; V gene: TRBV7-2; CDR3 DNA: TGTGCCAGCAGCCAGACTAGCTCCCTCAACAATGAGCAGTTCTTC; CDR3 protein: CASSQTSSLNNEQFF
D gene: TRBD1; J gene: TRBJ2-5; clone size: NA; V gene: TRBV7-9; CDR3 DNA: TGTGCCAGCAGCTTCTCCGGGACAGGGGGAGAAGAGACCCAGTACTTC; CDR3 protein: CASSFSGTGGEETQYF
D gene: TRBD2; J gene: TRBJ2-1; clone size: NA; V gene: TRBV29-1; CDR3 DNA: TGCAGCGTTGAATACAACCAGCGGGGCAATGAGCAGTTCTTC; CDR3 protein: CSVEYNQRGNEQFF
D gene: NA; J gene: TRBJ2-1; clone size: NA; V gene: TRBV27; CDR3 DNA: TGTGCCAGCAGTTTATCCGGCAGGGGAAGGTACAATGAGCAGTTCTTC; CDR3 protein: CASSLSGRGRYNEQFF
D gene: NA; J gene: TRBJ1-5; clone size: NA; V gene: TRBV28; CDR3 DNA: TGTGCCAGCAGTTGGACACCCTATAGCAATCAGCCCCAGCATTTT; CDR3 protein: CASSWTPYSNQPQHF
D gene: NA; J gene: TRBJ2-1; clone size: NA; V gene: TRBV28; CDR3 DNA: TGTGCCAGCAACTCCGGAGAAAATGAGCAGTTCTTC; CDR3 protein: CASNSGENEQFF
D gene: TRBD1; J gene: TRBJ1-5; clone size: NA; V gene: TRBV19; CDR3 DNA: TGTGCCAGTAGTACAGGGACAGGGGCTAATCAGCCCCAGCATTTT; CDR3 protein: CASSTGTGANQPQHF
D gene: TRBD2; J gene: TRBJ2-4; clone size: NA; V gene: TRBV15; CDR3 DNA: TGTGCCACCAGCAGATTTAGACTAGCGGGAGGACCCGTTGGGGGAAACATTCAGTACTTC; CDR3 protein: CATSRFRLAGGPVGGNIQYF
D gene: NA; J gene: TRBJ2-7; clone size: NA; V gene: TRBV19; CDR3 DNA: TGTGCCAGTAGTATAGAACGGGGGTATACCTACGAGCAGTACTTC; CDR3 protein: CASSIERGYTYEQYF
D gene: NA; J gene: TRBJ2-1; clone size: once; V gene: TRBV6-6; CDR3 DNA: TGTGCCAGCTCGGGGAGAATCTCCTACAATGAGCAGTTCTTC; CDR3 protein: CASSGRISYNEQFF
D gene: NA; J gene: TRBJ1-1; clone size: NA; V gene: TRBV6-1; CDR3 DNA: TGTGCCAGCAGTCAAGGGAGCACGGTGAACACTGAAGCTTTCTTT; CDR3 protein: CASSQGSTVNTEAFF
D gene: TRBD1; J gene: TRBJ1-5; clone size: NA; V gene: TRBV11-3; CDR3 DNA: TGTGCCTGCAAACAGGGGTTGTTGAATCAGCCCCAGCATTTT; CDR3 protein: CACKQGLLNQPQHF
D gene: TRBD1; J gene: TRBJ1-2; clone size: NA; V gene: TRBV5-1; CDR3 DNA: TGCGCCAGCAGCTCAGGGACAGGGGCCGGCTACACCTTC; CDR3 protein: CASSSGTGAGYTF
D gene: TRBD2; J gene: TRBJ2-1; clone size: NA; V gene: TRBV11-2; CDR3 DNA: TGTGCCAGCATGCGAATCGGTGGGGCTAGCGGGGGGCTTGAGTTCTTC; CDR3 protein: CASMRIGGASGGLEFF
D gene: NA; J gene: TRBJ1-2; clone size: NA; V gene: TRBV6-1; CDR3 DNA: TGTGCCAGCAGTGTCGTTCCCGCCCCAGGAGGCTACACCTTC; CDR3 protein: CASSVVPAPGGYTF
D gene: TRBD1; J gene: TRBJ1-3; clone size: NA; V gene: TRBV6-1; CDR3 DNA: TGTGCCAGCAGTGGCGGGACAGTTCGGCCTGGAAACACCATATATTTT; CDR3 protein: CASSGGTVRPGNTIYF
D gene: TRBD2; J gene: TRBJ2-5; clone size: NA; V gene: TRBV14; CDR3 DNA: TGTGCCAGCAGCCGAGTGCTCGGGACTATTCCCGAGACCCAGTACTTC; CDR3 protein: CASSRVLGTIPETQYF
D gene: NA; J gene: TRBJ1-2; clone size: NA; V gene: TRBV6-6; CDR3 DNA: TGTGCCAGCAGTCACCCCTCCGGGACAACCCCTTATGGCTACACCTTC; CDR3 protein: CASSHPSGTTPYGYTF
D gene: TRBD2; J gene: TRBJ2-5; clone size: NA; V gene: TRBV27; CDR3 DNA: TGTGCCAGCAGTTATAGCGGGAGGGCCGTTTTAGAGACCCAGTACTTC; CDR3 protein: CASSYSGRAVLETQYF
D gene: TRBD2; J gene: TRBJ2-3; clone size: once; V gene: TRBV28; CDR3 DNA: TGTGCCAGCAGAAGCGGGAGTACAGATACGCAGTATTTT; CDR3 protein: CASRSGSTDTQYF
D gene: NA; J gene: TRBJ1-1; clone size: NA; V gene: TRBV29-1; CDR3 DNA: TGCAGCGTTGAAGCGCCGGGAGCTTTCTTT; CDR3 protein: CSVEAPGAFF
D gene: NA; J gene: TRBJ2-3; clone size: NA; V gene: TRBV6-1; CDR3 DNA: TGTGCCAGCAGTGAACAAATTCCTACCTTCACAGATACGCAGTATTTT; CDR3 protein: CASSEQIPTFTDTQYF
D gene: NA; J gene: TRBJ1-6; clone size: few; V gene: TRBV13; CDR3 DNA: TGTGCCAGCAGCTTTAGACGAGGGAAATTTTCAGAGTCACCCCTCCACTTT; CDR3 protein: CASSFRRGKFSESPLHF
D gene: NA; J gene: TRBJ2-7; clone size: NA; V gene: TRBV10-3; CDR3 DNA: TGTGCCATCAGTGGGAGGAGCTCCTACGAGCAGTACTTC; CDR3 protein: CAISGRSSYEQYF
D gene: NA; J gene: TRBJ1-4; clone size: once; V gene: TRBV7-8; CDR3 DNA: TGTGCCAGCAGTCCCCGGGACTGGAATGAAAAACTGTTTTTT; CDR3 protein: CASSPRDWNEKLFF
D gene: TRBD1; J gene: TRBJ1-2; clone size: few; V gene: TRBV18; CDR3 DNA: TGTGCCAGCTCGGCAGGACAGGGGAACTATGGCTACACCTTC; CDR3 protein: CASSAGQGNYGYTF
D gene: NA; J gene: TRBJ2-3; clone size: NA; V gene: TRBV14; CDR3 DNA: TGTGCCAGCAGCCAAGCGGTCGGCGGATTGACGCAGTATTTT; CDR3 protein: CASSQAVGGLTQYF
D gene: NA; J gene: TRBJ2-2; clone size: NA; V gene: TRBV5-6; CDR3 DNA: TGTGCCAGCAGCCACCGGAGAGTCAGGAACACCGGGGAGCTGTTTTTT; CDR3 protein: CASSHRRVRNTGELFF
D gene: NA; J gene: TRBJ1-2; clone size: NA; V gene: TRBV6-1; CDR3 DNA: TGTGCCAGCAGAATGACAGTCAACTATGGCTACACCTTC; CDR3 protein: CASRMTVNYGYTF
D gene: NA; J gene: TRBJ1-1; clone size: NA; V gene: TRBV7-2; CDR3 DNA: TGTGCCAGCAGCTTCACAGGGTTGGAAGCTTTCTTT; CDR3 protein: CASSFTGLEAFF
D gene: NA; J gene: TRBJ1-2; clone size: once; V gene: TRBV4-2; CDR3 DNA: TGTGCCAGCAGCCAAACCCTGGGGAGGGGGGGCTATGGCTACACCTTC; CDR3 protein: CASSQTLGRGGYGYTF
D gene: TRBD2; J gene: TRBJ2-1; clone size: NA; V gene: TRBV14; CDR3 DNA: TGTGCCAGCAGCCAAGATCCTAGGCTAGCGGGAGGCCTGACCTACAATGAGCAGTTCTTC; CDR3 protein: CASSQDPRLAGGLTYNEQFF
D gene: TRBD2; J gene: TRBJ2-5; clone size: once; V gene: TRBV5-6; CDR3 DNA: TGTGCCAGCAGCTGGGGACTAGCGGGGGGGGTCCAAGAGACCCAGTACTTC; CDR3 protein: CASSWGLAGGVQETQYF
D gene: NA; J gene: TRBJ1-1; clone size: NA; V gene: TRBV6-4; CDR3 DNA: TGTGCCAGCAGTACCGGGAGAAACACTGAAGCTTTCTTT; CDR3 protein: CASSTGRNTEAFF